These 17 T cell receptor beta chains came from one sample sequenced in a study of CD8 T cells in ankylosing spondylitis. Overall study results and limits: Ankylosing spondylitis blood appeared to carry a characteristic TCR beta motif of several highly homologous variants.

TCRdb recomputed calls from the 5' RACE reads with MiXCR, one row per CDR3 protein. The sample consists of roughly 700,000 distinct CDR3 sequences, roughly 19% of them appearing once. Their recognized antigens are unknown. Specimen: blood, either unsorted or a sorted T cell fraction (not recorded which). These receptor sequences come from a male donor with ankylosing spondylitis.

This chain connects TRBV6-1 to TRBJ2-2, with D perhaps matching TRBD1 (6 bases). Trimming took off 6 bases at V and 6 bases at J, with 14 bases between the two ends. The CDR3 is 14 amino acids. Germline assignment: CDR1 MNHNS and CDR2 SASEGT. This CDR3 reads CASRNIQGSGELFF. The CDR3 DNA is TGTGCCAGCAGAAACATACAGGGTTCCGGGGAGCTGTTTTTT.

The sample holds many counts of this clonotype. CDR3: CASSLTGVVTDTQYF. DNA of the CDR3: TGTGCCAGCAGCTTAACAGGGGTTGTCACAGATACGCAGTATTTT. The V call is TRBV7-9, the J call TRBJ2-3, with 7 nucleotides matching TRBD1. In germline, CDR1 is SEHNR, CDR2 FQNEAQ (reference sequence). This CDR3 comprises 15 residues. Trimming at V came to 2 bases and at J to 2 bases, leaving 4 bases not matched to a gene. Based on the CDR3 plus reference TRBV7-9 and TRBJ2-3, the full variable domain is DTGVSQNPRHKITKRGQNVTFRCDPISEHNRLYWYRQTLGQGPEFLTYFQNEAQLEKSRLLSDRFSAERPKGSFSTLEIQRTEQGDSAMYLCASSLTGVVTDTQYFGPGTRLTVL.

The sample holds a few counts of this clonotype. The chain employs TRBV20-1 and TRBJ1-1; the match to TRBD1 covers 10 bases. The CDR3 has 12 residues. V gave up 6 bases and J gave up 8 bases; unmatched junction bases: 6. Germline V gene sequence: CDR1 DFQATT, CDR2 SNEGSKA (reference sequence). CDR3 bases: TGCAGTGCGACAGGGGGCAGGTCCGAAGCTTTCTTT. Encoded protein: CSATGGRSEAFF.

This chain connects TRBV12-3 or TRBV12-4 to TRBJ2-3; 9 nucleotides agree with TRBD2. CDR3 length: 13 residues. Unmatched junction bases numbered 3, after V lost 5 bases and J lost 6 bases. The CDR3 spells CASSTTSGDTQYF. The CDR3 region has the DNA TGTGCCAGCAGTACGACTAGCGGCGATACGCAGTATTTT.

A few counts support this clonotype. This sequence joins TRBV5-1 and TRBJ1-1; 8 positions match TRBD1. This CDR3 has 19 amino acids. The V and J ends lost 0 bases and 1 base, in that order; junction bases with no gene match: 14. The V gene's germline CDR1 is SGHRS and CDR2 YFSETQ. The CDR3 spells CASSLVPPGTGGRNTEAFF. CDR3 coding DNA: TGCGCCAGCAGCTTGGTCCCTCCTGGAACAGGGGGGAGGAACACTGAAGCTTTCTTT.

In this sample, this clonotype turned up a few times. The J gene is TRBJ2-7, the V gene TRBV5-1, with TRBD2 matching over 12 bases. CDR1 is SGHRS and CDR2 is YFSETQ in the germline V gene. The CDR3 runs 16 residues. After removal of 5 bases from V and 2 bases from J, the junction contained 8 bases not matched to a gene. The CDR3 coding sequence is TGCGCCAGCAGATCGACTAGCGGGGGATCCCCCTACGAGCAGTACTTC. Its translation is CASRSTSGGSPYEQYF.

This clonotype came up many times. CDR3 in DNA: TGTGCCAGCAGTTCGACTAGCGGGAGCTTTACCTACAATGAGCAGTTCTTC. Amino acid sequence: CASSSTSGSFTYNEQFF. The chain employs TRBV11-2 and TRBJ2-1; TRBD2 matches 12 bases. CDR1 and CDR2 from the germline V gene are SGHAT and FQNNGV. There are 17 residues in the CDR3. The J segment lost 2 bases and the V segment lost 6 bases, leaving 8 bases of the junction unmatched.

This chain links TRBV29-1 with TRBJ2-1; TRBD2 matches at 10 bases. The germline CDR1 and CDR2 sequences are SQVTM and ANQGSEA. The CDR3 covers 14 residues. Trimming took 7 bases from V and 0 from J; bases not matched to a gene: 3. DNA for the CDR3: TGCAGCGGCTTAGCGGGGGGCTCCTACAATGAGCAGTTCTTC. Residues: CSGLAGGSYNEQFF.

This clonotype occurred many times. The chain combines TRBV24-1 with TRBJ2-2; D tentatively reads TRBD1 or TRBD2 (5 bases each). The V end was cut by 7 bases, the J end by 0 bases, with 11 bases between. Germline loops: CDR1 KGHDR, CDR2 SFDVKD. This CDR3 region has 15 residues. CDR3 sequence reads: CATRPGTTNTGELFF. The CDR3 bases are TGTGCCACCAGGCCGGGGACCACGAACACCGGGGAGCTGTTTTTT.

This clonotype came up a few times. V and J are TRBV7-8 and TRBJ1-4; TRBD1 might be the D (6 bases). Trimming stripped 2 bases from V and 7 bases from J, with 11 bases between. The CDR3 is 14 residues long. The germline CDR1 and CDR2 sequences are SGHVS and FQNEAQ. The CDR3 loop is CASSLYGGGEKLFF. The DNA of the CDR3 is TGTGCCAGCAGCTTATATGGAGGGGGTGAAAAACTGTTTTTT. Full variable domain (rest looked up from reference TRBV7-8 and TRBJ1-4): GAGVSQSPRYKVAKRGQDVALRCDPISGHVSLFWYQQALGQGPEFLTYFQNEAQLDKSGLPSDRFFAERPEGSVSTLKIQRTQQEDSAVYLCASSLYGGGEKLFFGSGTQLSVL.

The chain uses TRBV20-1 and TRBJ2-5, with 8 bases fitting TRBD2. The length of the CDR3 is 13 residues. Germline lookup yields CDR1 DFQATT and CDR2 SNEGSKA (reference sequence). V gave up 6 bases and J gave up 4 bases; unmatched junction bases: 7. Written as DNA, the CDR3 is TGCAGTGCCTCGGGGGGGTCATTAGAGACCCAGTACTTC. Protein sequence: CSASGGSLETQYF.

The V call is TRBV20-1, the J call TRBJ2-5; D perhaps matches TRBD1 (5 bases). The V gene's germline CDR1 is DFQATT and CDR2 SNEGSKA (reference sequence). V lost 0 bases, J lost 3 bases, and 8 bases lay in between. This CDR3 is built from 13 residues. This CDR3 reads CSARDRQKETQYF. DNA for the CDR3: TGCAGTGCTAGAGATAGACAGAAAGAGACCCAGTACTTC.

This clonotype was seen a handful of times. The chain is built from TRBV20-1 and TRBJ2-3; a possible D gene is TRBD2 (5 bases). V lost 4 bases and J lost 2, with 16 bases in between. Looked up from germline, CDR1 is DFQATT and CDR2 is SNEGSKA (reference sequence). This CDR3 is built from 15 residues. CDR3 sequence: CSAIRGSGPTDTQYF. The CDR3 DNA reads as TGCAGTGCTATTCGTGGGAGTGGCCCCACAGATACGCAGTATTTT.

This clonotype showed up many times. This chain uses TRBV7-2 with TRBJ1-3; a possible D gene is TRBD1 (5 bases). With 3 bases removed from V and 0 bases from J, the gap between germline ends came to 12 bases. The CDR3 is 16 amino acids. Germline V gene sequence: CDR1 SGHTA, CDR2 FQGNSA. The CDR3 region is CASSFQTGGSGNTIYF. In DNA form, the CDR3 reads TGTGCCAGCAGCTTCCAGACTGGGGGCTCTGGAAACACCATATATTTT.

This clonotype was observed a handful of times. This chain links TRBV3-1 with TRBJ2-1, with 7 bases matching TRBD2. Per the germline V gene, CDR1 is LGHDT and CDR2 is YNNKEL (reference sequence). V shed 1 base, J shed 7 bases, and the junction held 7 bases outside the gene matches. The CDR3 has 15 residues. In DNA form, the CDR3 reads TGTGCCAGCAGCCAAGGGGGGGGGGTGGTTAATGAGCAGTTCTTC. As protein: CASSQGGGVVNEQFF.

CDR3 coding DNA: TGTGCCATCAGTGAGTCCACAGGGGTGAACAATGAGCAGTTCTTC. It is translated as CAISESTGVNNEQFF. V is TRBV10-3 and J is TRBJ2-1; 7 bases agree with TRBD1. The CDR3 is 15 residues long. Germline CDR1 reads ENHRY; CDR2 reads SYGVKD. Unmatched junction bases numbered 4, after V lost 0 bases and J lost 5 bases.

This clonotype occurred many times. The chain has TRBV4-1 and TRBJ1-5, with TRBD1 as a possible D gene (5 bases). CDR1 and CDR2 from the germline V gene are MGHRA and YSYEKL. The CDR3 extends over 18 amino acids. Trimming took off 1 base at V and 10 bases at J, with 26 bases between the two ends. CDR3 sequence (DNA): TGCGCCAGCAGCCAAGGTCGGTCGGCGGCGGGGGTTGTTTATCCCCAGCATTTT. The encoded protein is CASSQGRSAAGVVYPQHF.